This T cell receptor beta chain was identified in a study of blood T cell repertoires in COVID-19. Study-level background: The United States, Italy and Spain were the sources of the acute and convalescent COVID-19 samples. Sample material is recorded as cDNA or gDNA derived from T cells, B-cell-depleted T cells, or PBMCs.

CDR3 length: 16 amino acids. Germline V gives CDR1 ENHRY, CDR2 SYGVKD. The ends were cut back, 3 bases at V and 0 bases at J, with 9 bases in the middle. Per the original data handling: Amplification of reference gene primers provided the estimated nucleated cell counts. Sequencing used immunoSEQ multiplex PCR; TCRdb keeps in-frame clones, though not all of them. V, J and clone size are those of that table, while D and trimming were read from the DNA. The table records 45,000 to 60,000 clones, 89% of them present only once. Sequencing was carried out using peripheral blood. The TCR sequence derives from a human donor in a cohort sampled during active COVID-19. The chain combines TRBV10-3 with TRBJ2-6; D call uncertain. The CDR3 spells CAISDGRSSGANVLTF. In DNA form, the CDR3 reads TGTGCCATCAGTGATGGGCGTAGCTCTGGGGCCAACGTCCTGACTTTC.